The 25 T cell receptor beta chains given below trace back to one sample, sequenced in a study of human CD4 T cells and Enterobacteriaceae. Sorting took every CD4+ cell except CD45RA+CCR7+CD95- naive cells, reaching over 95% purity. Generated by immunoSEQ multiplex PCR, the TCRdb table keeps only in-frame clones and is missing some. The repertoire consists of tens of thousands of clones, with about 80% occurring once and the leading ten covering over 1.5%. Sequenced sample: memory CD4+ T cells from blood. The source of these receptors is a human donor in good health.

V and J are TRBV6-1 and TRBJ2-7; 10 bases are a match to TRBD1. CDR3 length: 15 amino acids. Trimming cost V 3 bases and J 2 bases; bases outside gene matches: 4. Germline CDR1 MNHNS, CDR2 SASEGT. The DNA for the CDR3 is TGTGCCAGCAGTGAGCCGGGACAGGGGCCCTACGAGCAGTACTTC. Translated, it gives CASSEPGQGPYEQYF.

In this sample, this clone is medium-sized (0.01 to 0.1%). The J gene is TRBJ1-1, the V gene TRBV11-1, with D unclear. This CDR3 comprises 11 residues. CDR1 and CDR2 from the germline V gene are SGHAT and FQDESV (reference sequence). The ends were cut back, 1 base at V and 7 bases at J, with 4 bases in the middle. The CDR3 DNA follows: TGTGCCAGCAGCTTAGGTCGTGAAGCTTTCTTT. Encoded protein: CASSLGREAFF.

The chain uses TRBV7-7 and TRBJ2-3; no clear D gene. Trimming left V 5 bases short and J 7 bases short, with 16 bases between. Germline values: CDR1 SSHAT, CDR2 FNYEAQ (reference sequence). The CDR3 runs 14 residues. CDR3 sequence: CASSPGPSENTQYF. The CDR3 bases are TGTGCCAGCAGCCCCGGGCCGAGCGAGAATACGCAGTATTTT.

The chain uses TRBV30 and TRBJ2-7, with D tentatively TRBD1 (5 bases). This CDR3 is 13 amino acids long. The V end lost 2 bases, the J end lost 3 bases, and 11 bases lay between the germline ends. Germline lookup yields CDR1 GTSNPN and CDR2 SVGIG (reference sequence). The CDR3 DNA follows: TGTGCCTGGAGTCTCGGACATGACTACGAGCAGTACTTC. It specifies CAWSLGHDYEQYF.

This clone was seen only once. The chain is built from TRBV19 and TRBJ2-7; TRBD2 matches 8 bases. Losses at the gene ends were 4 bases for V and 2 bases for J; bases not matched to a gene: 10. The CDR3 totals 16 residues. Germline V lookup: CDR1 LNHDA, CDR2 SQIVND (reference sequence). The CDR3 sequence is CASSTPLAAPPYEQYF. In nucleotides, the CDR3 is TGTGCCAGTAGTACACCACTAGCGGCACCCCCCTACGAGCAGTACTTC. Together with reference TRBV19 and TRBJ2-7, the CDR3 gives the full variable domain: DGGITQSPKYLFRKEGQNVTLSCEQNLNHDAMYWYRQDPGQGLRLIYYSQIVNDFQKGDIAEGYSVSREKKESFPLTVTSAQKNPTAFYLCASSTPLAAPPYEQYFGPGTRLTVT.

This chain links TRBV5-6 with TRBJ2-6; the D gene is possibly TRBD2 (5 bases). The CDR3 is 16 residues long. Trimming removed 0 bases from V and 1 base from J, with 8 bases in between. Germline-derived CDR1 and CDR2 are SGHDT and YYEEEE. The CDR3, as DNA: TGTGCCAGCAGCTTGGTGGGAGCTTCTGGGGCCAACGTCCTGACTTTC. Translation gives CASSLVGASGANVLTF.

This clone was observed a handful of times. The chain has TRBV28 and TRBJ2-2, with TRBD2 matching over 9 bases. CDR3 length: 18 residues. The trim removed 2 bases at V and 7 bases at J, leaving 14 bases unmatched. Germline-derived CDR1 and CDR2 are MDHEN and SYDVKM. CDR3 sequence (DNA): TGTGCCAGCAGTTTACGCCCCTCTTTGCGGGAGGGGTTCGGGGAGCTGTTTTTT. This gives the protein CASSLRPSLREGFGELFF.

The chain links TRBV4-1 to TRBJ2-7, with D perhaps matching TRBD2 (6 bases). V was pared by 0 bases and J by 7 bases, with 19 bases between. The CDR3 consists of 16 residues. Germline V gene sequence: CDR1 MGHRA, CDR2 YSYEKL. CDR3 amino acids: CASSQDGRGRIREQYF. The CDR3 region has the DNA TGCGCCAGCAGCCAAGACGGGCGGGGACGCATCCGGGAGCAGTACTTC.

The DNA for the CDR3 is TGTGCCAGCTCACCGAGGGGGACAGTCCCCGAGGACGAGCAGTACTTC. This gives the protein CASSPRGTVPEDEQYF. V and J are TRBV18 and TRBJ2-7; 7 bases map to TRBD1. V lost 3 bases, J lost 5 bases, and 13 bases stayed unmatched. Germline CDR1 reads KGHSH; CDR2 reads LQKENI. The CDR3 has 16 amino acids.

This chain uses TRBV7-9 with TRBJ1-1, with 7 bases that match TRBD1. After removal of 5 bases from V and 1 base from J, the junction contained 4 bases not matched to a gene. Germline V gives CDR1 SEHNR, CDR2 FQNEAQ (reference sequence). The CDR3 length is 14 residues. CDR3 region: CASSNRQGNTEAFF. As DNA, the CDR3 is TGTGCCAGCAGCAATCGACAGGGGAACACTGAAGCTTTCTTT.

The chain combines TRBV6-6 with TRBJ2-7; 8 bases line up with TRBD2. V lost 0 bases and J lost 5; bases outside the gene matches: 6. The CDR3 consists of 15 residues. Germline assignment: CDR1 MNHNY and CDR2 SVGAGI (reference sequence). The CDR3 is CASSYSDGRGDEQYF. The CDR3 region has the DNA TGTGCCAGCAGTTACTCAGACGGGAGGGGGGACGAGCAGTACTTC.

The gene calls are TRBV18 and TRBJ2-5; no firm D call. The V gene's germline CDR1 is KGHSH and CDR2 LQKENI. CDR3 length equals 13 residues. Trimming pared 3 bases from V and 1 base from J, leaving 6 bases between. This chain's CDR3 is CASSPGSQETQYF. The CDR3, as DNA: TGTGCCAGCTCACCGGGGTCCCAAGAGACCCAGTACTTC.

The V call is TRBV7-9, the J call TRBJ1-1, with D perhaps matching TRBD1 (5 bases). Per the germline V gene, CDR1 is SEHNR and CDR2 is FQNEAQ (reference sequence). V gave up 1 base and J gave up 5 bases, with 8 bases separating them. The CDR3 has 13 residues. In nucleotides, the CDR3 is TGTGCCAGCAGCTTAGAAAAGGGGACTGAAGCTTTCTTT. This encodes CASSLEKGTEAFF.

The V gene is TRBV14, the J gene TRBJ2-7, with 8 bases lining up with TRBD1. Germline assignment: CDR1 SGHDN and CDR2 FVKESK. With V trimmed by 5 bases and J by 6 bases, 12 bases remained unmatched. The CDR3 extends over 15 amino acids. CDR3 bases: TGTGCCAGCAGCGGCGATAAGGACAGGGTCCGCGAGCAGTACTTC. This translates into CASSGDKDRVREQYF.

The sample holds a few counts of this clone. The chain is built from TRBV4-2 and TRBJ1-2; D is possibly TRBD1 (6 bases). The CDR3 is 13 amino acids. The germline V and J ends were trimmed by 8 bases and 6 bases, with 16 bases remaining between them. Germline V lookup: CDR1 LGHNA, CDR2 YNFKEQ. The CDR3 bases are TGTGCCAGCTCAACCCCCAAGGGGGATGGCTACACCTTC. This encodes CASSTPKGDGYTF.

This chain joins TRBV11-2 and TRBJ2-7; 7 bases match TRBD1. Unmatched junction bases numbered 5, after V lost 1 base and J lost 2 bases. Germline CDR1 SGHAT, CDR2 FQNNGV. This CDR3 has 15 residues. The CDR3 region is CASSLVDTGAYEQYF. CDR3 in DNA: TGTGCCAGCAGCTTAGTGGATACAGGGGCCTACGAGCAGTACTTC.

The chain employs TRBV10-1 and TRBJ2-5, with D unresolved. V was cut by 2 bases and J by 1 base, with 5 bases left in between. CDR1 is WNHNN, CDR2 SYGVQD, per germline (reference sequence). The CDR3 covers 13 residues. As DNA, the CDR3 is TGCGCCAGCAGTGAGGGCAGCCAAGAGACCCAGTACTTC. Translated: CASSEGSQETQYF.

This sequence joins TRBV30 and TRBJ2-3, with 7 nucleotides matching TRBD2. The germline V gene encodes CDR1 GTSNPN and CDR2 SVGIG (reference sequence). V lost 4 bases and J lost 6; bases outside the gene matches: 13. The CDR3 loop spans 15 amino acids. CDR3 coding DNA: TGTGCCTGGACGGTGGGGCGGGAGATAGGGGATACGCAGTATTTT. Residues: CAWTVGREIGDTQYF.

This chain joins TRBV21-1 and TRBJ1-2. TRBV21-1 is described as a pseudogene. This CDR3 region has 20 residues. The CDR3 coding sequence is TGTGCCAGCAGCAATTCGGAGAACCAACGGGGGTTTTGGCCCAACTATGGCTACACCTTC. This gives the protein CASSNSENQRGFWPNYGYTF.

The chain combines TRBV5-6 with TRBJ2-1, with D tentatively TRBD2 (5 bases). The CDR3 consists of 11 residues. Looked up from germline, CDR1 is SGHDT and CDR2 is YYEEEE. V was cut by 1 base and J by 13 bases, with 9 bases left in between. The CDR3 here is CASSLRTQQFF. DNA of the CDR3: TGTGCCAGCAGCTTGCGGACTCAACAGTTCTTC.

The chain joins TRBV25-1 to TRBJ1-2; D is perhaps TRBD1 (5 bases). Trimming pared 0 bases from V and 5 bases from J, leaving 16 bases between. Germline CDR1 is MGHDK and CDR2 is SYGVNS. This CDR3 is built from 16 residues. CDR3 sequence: CASSEYESRDLYGYTF. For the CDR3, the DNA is TGTGCCAGCAGTGAATATGAGTCCAGGGACCTTTATGGCTACACCTTC.

CDR3 DNA sequence: TGTGCCAGCAGTTCAGGCACGTCCACCTACAATGAGCAGTTCTTC. It is translated as CASSSGTSTYNEQFF. The V call is TRBV7-3, the J call TRBJ2-1; unclear D gene. In germline, CDR1 is SGHTA, CDR2 FQGTGA. V was pared by 6 bases and J by 2 bases, with 14 bases between. CDR3 size: 15 residues.

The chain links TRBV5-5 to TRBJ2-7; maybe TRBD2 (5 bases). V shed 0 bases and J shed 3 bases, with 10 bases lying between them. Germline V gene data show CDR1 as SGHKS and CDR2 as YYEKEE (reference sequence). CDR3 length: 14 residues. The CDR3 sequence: CASSLGLDFYEQYF. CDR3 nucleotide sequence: TGTGCCAGCAGCTTGGGGCTGGACTTCTACGAGCAGTACTTC. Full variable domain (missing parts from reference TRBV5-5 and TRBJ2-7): DAGVTQSPTHLIKTRGQQVTLRCSPISGHKSVSWYQQVLGQGPQFIFQYYEKEERGRGNFPDRFSARQFPNYSSELNVNALLLGDSALYLCASSLGLDFYEQYFGPGTRLTVT.

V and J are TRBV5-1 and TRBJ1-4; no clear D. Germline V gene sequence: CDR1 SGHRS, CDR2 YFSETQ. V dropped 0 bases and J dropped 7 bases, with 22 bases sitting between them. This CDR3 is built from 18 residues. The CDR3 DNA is TGCGCCAGCAGCTTGGCCCCATTAAGTTCCTTCCGGGGTGAAAAACTGTTTTTT. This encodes CASSLAPLSSFRGEKLFF.

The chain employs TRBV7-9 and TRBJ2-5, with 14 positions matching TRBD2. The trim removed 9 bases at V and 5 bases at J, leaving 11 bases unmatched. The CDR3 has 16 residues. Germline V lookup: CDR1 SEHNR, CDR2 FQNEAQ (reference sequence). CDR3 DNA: TGTGCCAGTCCCGTCGGGACTAGCGGGGGATACGAGACCCAGTACTTC. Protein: CASPVGTSGGYETQYF.